This T cell receptor beta chain was found in a study of T cell responses to AZD1222 COVID-19 vaccine. Method: immunoSEQ multiplex PCR; TCRdb's copy keeps in-frame clones and lacks some. The sample consists of 150,000 to 200,000 clones, just over 90% of them appearing once. This CDR3 contains 17 residues. The V and J ends lost 2 bases and 6 bases, in that order; junction bases with no gene match: 12. In germline, CDR1 is SEHNR, CDR2 FQNEAQ (reference sequence). The V call is TRBV7-9, the J call TRBJ2-1; 8 bases map to TRBD2. The material sequenced was peripheral blood, taken on day 0 of AZD1222 vaccination. This receptor was obtained from an adult in good health. CDR3 loop: CASSLILDGLASNEQFF. In nucleotides, the CDR3 is TGTGCCAGCAGCTTAATCCTTGACGGACTAGCTAGCAATGAGCAGTTCTTC.